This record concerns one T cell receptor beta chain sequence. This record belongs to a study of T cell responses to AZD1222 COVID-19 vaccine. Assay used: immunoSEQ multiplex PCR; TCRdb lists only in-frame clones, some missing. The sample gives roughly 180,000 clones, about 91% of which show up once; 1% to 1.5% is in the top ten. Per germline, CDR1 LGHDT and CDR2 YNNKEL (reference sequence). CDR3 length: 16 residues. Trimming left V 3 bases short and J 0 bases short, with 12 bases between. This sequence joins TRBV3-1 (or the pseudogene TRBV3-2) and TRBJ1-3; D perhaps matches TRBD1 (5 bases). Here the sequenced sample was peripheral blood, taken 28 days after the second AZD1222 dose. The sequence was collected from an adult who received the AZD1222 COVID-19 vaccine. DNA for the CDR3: TGTGCCAGCAGCCATGGGACCGGGATCTCTGGAAACACCATATATTTT. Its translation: CASSHGTGISGNTIYF.